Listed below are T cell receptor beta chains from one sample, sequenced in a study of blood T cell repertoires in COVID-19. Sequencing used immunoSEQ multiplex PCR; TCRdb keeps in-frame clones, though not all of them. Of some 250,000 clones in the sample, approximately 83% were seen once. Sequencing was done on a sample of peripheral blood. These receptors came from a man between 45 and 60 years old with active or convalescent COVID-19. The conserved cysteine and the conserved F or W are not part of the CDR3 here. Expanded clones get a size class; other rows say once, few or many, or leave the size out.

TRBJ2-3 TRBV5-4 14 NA ASSSGLAEITDTQY
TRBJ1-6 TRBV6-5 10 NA ASSYSTSPLH
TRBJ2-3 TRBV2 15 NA ASSVPRDSPAQYTQY
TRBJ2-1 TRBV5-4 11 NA ASSLPGLHEQF
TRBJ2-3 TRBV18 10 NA ASSEDTDTQY
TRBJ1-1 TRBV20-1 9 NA SAPTVAEAF
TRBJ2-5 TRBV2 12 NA ASSQTSAAETQY
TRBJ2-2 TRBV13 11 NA ASSLTGVGELF
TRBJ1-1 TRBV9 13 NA ASSAKTGGFTEAF
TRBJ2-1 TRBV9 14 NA ASSGASGTHYNEQF
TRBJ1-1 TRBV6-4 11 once ASSEGQYSEAF
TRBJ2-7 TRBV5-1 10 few ASSLEGVEQY
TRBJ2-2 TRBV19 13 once ASSIAQQGAGELF
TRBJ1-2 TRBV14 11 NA ASIYRGKYGYT
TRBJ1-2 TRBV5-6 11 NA ASSSGTGIGYT
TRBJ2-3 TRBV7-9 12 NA ASRPQEFWDTQY
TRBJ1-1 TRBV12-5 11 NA ASGSQTYTEAF